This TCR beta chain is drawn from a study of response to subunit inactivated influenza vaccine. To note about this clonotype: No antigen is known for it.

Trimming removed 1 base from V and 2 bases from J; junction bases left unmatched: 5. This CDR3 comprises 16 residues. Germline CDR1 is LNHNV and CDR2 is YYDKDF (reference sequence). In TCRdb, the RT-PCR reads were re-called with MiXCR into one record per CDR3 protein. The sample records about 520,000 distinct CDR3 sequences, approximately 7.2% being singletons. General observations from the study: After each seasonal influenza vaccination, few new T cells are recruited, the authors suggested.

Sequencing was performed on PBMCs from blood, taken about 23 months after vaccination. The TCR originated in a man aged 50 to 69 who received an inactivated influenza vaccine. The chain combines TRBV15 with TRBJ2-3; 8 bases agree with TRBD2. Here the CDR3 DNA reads TGTGCCACCAGCAGAGTCGTAGCGGGGCACACAGATACGCAGTATTTT. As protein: CATSRVVAGHTDTQYF.